This T cell receptor beta chain was identified during a study of PD-L1 blockade in urothelial cancer. The wider study: Dosed intravenously at 1,200 mg every 3 weeks, atezolizumab was initiated by patients in the mid-2010s. A median blood sample held around 150,000 T cells and about 78,000 unique TCRs.

This clone has only a few counts. CDR1 and CDR2 from the germline V gene are SNHLY and FYNNEI. Trimming pared 4 bases from V and 2 bases from J, leaving 12 bases between. The CDR3 has 15 residues. Time point defined: pretreatment peripheral blood. Patients presented with locally advanced or metastatic urothelial carcinoma. Pretreatment sampling and on-treatment sampling together yielded between 1 and 8 samples for each patient. Clones were sequenced by immunoSEQ multiplex PCR, and TCRdb holds only the in-frame ones, with some missing. The sample carries approximately 79,000 clones, around four fifths recorded once.

The genes are TRBV2 and TRBJ1-3; possible D gene TRBD1, 5 bases. This sequence was found in a man aged 35 to 55 with urothelial cancer. This specimen consisted of PBMCs, obtained around atezolizumab (anti-PD-L1) treatment. CDR3 region: CASSARGGTGNTIYF. The CDR3 DNA follows: TGTGCCAGCAGTGCACGGGGGGGTACTGGAAACACCATATATTTT. The whole variable domain, filled in from reference TRBV2 and TRBJ1-3, reads EPEVTQTPSHQVTQMGQEVILRCVPISNHLYFYWYRQILGQKVEFLVSFYNNEISEKSEIFDDQFSVERPDGSNFTLKIRSTKLEDSAMYFCASSARGGTGNTIYFGEGSWLTVV.